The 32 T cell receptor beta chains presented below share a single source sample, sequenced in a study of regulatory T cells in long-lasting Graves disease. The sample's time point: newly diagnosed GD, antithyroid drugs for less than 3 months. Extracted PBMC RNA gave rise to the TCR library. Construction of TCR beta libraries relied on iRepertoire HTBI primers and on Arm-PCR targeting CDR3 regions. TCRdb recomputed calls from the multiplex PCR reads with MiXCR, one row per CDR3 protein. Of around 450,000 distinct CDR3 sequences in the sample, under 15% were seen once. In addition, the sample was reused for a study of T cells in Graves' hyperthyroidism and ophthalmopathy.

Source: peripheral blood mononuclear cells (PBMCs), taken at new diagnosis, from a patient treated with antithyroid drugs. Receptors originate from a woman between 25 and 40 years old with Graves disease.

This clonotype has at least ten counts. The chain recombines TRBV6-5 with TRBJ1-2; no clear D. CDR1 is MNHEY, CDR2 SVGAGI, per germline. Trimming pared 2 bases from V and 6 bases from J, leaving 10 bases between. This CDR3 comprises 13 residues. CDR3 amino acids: CASSYGVGDGYTF. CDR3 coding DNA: TGTGCCAGCAGTTACGGGGTTGGGGATGGCTACACCTTC.

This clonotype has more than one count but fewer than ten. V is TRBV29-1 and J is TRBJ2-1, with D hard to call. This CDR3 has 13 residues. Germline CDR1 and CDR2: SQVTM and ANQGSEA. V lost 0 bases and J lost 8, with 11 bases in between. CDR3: CSVEDWPKDEQFF. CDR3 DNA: TGCAGCGTTGAAGATTGGCCCAAGGATGAGCAGTTCTTC.

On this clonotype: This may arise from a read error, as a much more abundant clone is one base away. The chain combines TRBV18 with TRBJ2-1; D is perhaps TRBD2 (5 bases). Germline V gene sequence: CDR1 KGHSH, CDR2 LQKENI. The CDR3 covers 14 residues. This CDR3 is CASSPPGGPETQHF. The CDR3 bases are TGTGCCAGCTCACCACCAGGAGGCCCAGAGACCCAGCACTTC.

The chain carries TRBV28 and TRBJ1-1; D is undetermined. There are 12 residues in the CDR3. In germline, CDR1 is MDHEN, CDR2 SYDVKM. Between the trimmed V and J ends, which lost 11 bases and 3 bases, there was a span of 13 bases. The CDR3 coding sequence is TGTGCCGGCGGTAGATGGGACACTGAAGCTTTCTTT. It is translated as CAGGRWDTEAFF.

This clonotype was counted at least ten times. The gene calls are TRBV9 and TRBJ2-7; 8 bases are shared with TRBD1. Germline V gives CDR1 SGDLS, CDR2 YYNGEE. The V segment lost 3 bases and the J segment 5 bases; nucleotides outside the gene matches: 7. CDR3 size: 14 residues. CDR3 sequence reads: CASSGQGSVNEQYF. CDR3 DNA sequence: TGTGCCAGCAGCGGACAGGGGAGCGTCAACGAGCAGTACTTC.

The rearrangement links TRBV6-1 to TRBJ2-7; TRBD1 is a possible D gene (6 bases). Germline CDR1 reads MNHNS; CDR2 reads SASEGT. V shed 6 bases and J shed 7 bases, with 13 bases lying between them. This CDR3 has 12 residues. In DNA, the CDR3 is TGTGCCAGCAGCTCTCCGGGGACAGAGCAGTACTTC. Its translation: CASSSPGTEQYF.

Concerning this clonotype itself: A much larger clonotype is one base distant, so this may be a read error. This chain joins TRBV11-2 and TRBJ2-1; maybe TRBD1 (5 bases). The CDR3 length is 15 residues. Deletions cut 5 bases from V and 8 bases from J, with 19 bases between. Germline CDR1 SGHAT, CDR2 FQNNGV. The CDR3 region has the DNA TGTGCCAGCAGCCCCGGGTATCAAAGGGGTGATGAGCAGTTCTTC. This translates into CASSPGYQRGDEQFF.

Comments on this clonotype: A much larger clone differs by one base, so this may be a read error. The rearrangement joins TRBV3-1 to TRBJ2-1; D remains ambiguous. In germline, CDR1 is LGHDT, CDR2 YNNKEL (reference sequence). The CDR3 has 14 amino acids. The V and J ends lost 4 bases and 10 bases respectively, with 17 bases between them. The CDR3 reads CASSPTASSYEQFF. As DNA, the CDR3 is TGTGCCAGCAGCCCTACTGCGAGCTCCTACGAGCAGTTCTTC.

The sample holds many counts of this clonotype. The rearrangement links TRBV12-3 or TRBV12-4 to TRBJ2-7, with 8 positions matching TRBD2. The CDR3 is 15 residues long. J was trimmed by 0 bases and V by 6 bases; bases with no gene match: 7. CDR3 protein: CASSRTGTSSYEQYF. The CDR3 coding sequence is TGTGCCAGCAGCCGAACCGGGACTAGCTCCTACGAGCAGTACTTC.

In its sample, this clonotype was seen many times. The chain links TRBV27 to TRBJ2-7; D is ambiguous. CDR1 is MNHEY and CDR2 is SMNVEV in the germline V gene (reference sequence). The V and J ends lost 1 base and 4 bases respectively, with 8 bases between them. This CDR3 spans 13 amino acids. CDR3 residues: CASSLLPGYEQYF. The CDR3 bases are TGTGCCAGCAGTTTATTGCCCGGATACGAGCAGTACTTC.

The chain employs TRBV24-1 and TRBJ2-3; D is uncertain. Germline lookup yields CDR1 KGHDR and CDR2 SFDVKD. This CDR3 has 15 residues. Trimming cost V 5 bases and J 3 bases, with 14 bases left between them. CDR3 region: CATSAQSTRTDTQYF. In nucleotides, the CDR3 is TGTGCCACCAGTGCACAGTCAACCCGGACAGATACGCAGTATTTT.

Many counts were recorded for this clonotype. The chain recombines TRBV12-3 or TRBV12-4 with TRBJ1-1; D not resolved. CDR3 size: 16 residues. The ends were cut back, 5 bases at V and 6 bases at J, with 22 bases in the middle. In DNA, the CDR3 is TGTGCCAGCAGTCCGTCCGAAGGGAGGGTCAAGCCTGAAGCTTTCTTT. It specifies CASSPSEGRVKPEAFF.

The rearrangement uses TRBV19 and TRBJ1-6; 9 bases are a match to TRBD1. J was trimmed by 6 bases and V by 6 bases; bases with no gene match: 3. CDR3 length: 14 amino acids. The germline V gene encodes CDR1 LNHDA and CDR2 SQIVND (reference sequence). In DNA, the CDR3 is TGTGCCAGTAGCACGGACAGGGGTAATTCACCCCTCCACTTT. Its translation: CASSTDRGNSPLHF.

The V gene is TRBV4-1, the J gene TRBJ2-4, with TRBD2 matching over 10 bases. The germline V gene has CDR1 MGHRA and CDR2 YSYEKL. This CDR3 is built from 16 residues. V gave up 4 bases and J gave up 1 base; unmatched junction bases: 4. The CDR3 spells CASSLTTSGAKNIQYF. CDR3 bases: TGCGCCAGCAGCCTGACGACTAGCGGGGCCAAAAACATTCAGTACTTC.

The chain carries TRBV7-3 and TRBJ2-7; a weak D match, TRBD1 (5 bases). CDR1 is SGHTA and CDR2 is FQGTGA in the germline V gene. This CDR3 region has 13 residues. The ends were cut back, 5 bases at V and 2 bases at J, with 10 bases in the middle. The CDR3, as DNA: TGTGCCAGCAGCCAGACAGCCACCTACGAGCAGTACTTC. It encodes CASSQTATYEQYF.

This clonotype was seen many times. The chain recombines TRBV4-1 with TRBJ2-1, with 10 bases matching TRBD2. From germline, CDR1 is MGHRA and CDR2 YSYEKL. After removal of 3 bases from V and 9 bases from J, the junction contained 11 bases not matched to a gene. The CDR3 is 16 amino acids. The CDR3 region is CASSQGTSVTIGEQFF. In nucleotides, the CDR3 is TGCGCCAGCAGCCAGGGGACTAGCGTCACCATAGGTGAGCAGTTCTTC.

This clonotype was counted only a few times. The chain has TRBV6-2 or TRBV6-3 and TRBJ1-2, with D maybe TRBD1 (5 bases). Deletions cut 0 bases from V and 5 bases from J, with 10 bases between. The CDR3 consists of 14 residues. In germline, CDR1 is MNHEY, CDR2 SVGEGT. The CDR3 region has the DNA TGTGCCAGCAGTTACTCGGCAGGGCAATATGGCTACACCTTC. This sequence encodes CASSYSAGQYGYTF.

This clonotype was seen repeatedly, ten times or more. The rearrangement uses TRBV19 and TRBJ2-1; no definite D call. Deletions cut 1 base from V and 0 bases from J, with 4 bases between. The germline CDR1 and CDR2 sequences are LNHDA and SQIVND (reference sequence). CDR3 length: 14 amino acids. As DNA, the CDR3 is TGTGCCAGTAGTATAGTCGACTCCTACAATGAGCAGTTCTTC. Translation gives CASSIVDSYNEQFF.

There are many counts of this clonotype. The CDR3 protein is CASTEMEGEAFF. In nucleotides, the CDR3 is TGTGCCAGCACAGAAATGGAGGGTGAAGCTTTCTTT. The chain carries TRBV18 and TRBJ1-1, with D hard to call. With 8 bases removed from V and 7 bases from J, the gap between germline ends came to 14 bases. CDR1 is KGHSH and CDR2 is LQKENI in the germline V gene. The CDR3 is 12 amino acids.

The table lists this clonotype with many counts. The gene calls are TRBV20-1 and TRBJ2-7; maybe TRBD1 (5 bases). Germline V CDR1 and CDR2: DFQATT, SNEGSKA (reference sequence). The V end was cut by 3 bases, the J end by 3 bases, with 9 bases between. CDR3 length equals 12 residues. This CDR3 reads CSASGQDYEQYF. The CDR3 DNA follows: TGCAGTGCTAGTGGACAAGACTACGAGCAGTACTTC.

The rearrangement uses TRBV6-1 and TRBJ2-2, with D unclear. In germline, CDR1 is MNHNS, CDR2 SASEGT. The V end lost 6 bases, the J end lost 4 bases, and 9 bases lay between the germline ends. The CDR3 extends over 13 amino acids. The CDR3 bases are TGTGCCAGCAGCTATCGGAGCACCGGGGAGCTGTTTTTT. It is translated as CASSYRSTGELFF.

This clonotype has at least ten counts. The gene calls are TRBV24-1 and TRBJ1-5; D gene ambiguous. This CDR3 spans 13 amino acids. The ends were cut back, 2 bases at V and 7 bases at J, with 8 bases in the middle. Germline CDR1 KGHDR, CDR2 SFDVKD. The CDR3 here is CATSDSGFQPQHF. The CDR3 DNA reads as TGTGCCACCAGTGATTCGGGTTTCCAGCCCCAGCATTTT.

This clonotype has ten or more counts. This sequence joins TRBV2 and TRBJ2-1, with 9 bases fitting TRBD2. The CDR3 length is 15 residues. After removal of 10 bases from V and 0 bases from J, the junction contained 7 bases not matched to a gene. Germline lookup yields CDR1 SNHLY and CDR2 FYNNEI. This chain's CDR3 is CATSSLAGSYNEQFF. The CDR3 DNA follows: TGTGCCACCTCCTCACTAGCGGGCTCCTACAATGAGCAGTTCTTC. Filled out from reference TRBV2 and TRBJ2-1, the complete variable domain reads EPEVTQTPSHQVTQMGQEVILRCVPISNHLYFYWYRQILGQKVEFLVSFYNNEISEKSEIFDDQFSVERPDGSNFTLKIRSTKLEDSAMYFCATSSLAGSYNEQFFGPGTRLTVL.

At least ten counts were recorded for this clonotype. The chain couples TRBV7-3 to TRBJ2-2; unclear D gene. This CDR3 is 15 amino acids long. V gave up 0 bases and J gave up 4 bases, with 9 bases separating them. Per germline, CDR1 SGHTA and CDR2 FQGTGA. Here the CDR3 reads CASSLTSASTGELFF. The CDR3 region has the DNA TGTGCCAGCAGCTTAACGTCGGCAAGCACCGGGGAGCTGTTTTTT. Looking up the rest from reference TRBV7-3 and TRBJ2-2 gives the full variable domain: GAGVSQTPSNKVTEKGKYVELRCDPISGHTALYWYRQSLGQGPEFLIYFQGTGAADDSGLPNDRFFAVRPEGSVSTLKIQRTERGDSAVYLCASSLTSASTGELFFGEGSRLTVL.

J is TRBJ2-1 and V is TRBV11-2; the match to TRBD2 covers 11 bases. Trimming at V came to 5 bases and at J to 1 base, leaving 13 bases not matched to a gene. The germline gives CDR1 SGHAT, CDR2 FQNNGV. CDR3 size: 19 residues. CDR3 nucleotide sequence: TGTGCCAGCAGCCGCGCCGGGACTAGCGGCAGCCTATCCTACAATGAGCAGTTCTTC. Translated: CASSRAGTSGSLSYNEQFF.

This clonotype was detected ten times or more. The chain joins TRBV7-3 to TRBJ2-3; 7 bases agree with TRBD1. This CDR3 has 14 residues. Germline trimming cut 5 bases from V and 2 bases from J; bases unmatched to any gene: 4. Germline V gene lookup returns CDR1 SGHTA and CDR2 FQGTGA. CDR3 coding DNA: TGTGCCAGCAGCCTAGGGGGCTTCACAGATACGCAGTATTTT. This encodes CASSLGGFTDTQYF.

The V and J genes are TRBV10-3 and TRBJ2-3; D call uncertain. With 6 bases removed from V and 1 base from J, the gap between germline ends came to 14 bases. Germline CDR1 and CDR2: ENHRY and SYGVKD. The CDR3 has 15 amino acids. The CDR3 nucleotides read TGTGCCATCAGGCCCGGAGCGTCCCGCACAGATACGCAGTATTTT. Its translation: CAIRPGASRTDTQYF.

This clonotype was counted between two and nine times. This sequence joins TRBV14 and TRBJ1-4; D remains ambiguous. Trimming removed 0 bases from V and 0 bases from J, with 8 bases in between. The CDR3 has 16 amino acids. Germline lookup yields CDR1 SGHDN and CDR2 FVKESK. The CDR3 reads CASSQDPGPTNEKLFF. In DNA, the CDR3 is TGTGCCAGCAGCCAAGATCCAGGACCAACTAATGAAAAACTGTTTTTT.

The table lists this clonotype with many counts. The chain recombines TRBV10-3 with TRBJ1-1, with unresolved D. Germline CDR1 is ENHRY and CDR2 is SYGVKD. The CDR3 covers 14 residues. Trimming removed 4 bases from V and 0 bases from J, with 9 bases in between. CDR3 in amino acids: CAISGPAMNTEAFF. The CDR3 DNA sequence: TGTGCCATCAGTGGGCCAGCCATGAACACTGAAGCTTTCTTT.

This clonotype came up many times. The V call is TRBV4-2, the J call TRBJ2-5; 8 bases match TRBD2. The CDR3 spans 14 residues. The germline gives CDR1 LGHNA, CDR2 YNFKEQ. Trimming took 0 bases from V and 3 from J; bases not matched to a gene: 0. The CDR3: CASSQDSGKETQYF. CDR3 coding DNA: TGTGCCAGCAGCCAAGATAGCGGGAAAGAGACCCAGTACTTC.

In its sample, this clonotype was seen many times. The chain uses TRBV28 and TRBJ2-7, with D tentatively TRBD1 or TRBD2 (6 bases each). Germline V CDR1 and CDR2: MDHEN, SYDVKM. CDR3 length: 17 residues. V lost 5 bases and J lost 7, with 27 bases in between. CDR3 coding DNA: TGTGCCAGCAGTCTGACCCGGGCGGGCTACCGAGGGGGGGAGCAGTACTTC. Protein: CASSLTRAGYRGGEQYF.

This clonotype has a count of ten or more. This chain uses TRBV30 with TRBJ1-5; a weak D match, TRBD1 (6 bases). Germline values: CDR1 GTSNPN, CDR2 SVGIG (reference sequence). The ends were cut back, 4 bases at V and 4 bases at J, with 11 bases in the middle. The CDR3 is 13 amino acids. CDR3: CAWNRQGNQPQHF. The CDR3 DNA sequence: TGTGCCTGGAATCGGCAGGGGAATCAGCCCCAGCATTTT.